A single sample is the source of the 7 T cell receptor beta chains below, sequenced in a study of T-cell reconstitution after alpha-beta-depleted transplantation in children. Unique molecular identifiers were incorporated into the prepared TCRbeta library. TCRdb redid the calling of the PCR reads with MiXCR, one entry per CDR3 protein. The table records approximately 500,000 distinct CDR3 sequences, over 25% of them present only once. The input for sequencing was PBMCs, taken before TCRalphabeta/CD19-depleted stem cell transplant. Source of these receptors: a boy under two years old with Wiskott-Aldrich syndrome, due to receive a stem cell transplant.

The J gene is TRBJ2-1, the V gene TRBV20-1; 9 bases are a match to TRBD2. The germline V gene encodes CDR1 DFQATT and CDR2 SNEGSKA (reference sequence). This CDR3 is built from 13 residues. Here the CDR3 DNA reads TGCGGAAGTAGCGGGAGCTCCTACAATGAGCAGTTCTTC. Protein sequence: CGSSGSSYNEQFF.

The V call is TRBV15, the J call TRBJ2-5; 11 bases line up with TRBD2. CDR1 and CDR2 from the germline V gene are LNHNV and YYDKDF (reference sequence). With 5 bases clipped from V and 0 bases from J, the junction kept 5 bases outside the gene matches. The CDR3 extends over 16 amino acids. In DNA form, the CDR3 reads TGTGCCACCAGCCAACGGGGACTAGCGGACCAAGAGACCCAGTACTTC. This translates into CATSQRGLADQETQYF.

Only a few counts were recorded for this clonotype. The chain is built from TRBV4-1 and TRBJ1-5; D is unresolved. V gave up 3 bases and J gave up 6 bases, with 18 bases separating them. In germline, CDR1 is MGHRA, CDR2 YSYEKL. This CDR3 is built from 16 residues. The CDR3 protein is CASSQVRGKAGQPQHF. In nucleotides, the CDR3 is TGCGCCAGCAGCCAGGTCAGAGGTAAAGCGGGTCAGCCCCAGCATTTT.

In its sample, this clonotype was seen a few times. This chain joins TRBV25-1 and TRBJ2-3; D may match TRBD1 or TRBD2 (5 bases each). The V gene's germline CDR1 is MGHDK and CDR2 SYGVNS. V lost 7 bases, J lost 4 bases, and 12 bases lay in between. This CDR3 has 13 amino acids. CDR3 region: CASKWGIADTQYF. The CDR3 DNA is TGTGCCAGCAAGTGGGGGATTGCAGATACGCAGTATTTT.

The CDR3 coding sequence is TGTGCCAGCAGTGACCAACAGGGGGGGTTTGAGAATGAGCAGTTCTTC. Translation gives CASSDQQGGFENEQFF. The chain couples TRBV25-1 to TRBJ2-1; maybe TRBD1 (8 bases). The CDR3 is 16 residues long. Trimming took off 3 bases at V and 7 bases at J, with 19 bases between the two ends. Per germline, CDR1 MGHDK and CDR2 SYGVNS. Together with reference TRBV25-1 and TRBJ2-1, the CDR3 gives the full variable domain: EADIYQTPRYLVIGTGKKITLECSQTMGHDKMYWYQQDPGMELHLIHYSYGVNSTEKGDLSSESTVSRIRTEHFPLTLESARPSHTSQYLCASSDQQGGFENEQFFGPGTRLTVL.

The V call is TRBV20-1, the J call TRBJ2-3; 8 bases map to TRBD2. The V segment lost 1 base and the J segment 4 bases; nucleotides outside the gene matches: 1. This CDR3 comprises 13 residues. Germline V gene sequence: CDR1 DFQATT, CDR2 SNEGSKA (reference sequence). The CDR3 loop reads CSARAGGPDTQYF. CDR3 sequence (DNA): TGCAGTGCTAGAGCGGGAGGGCCAGATACGCAGTATTTT.

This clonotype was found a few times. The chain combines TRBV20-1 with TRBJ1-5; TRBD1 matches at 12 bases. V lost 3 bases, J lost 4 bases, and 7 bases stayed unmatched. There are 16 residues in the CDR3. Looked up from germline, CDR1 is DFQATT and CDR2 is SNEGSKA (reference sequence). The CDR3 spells CSARRDRGRRNQPQHF. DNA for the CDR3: TGCAGTGCTAGGAGGGACAGGGGGCGAAGGAATCAGCCCCAGCATTTT.